The text below deals with one T cell receptor (beta chain). The antigen is undetermined. This sample was included in a study of OX40 agonist ivuxolimab in advanced cancers. Study details: As their treatment, patients were administered ivuxolimab, an agonistic anti-OX40 (CD134) antibody.

Method: immunoSEQ multiplex PCR; TCRdb's copy keeps in-frame clones and lacks some. The sample has about 100,000 clones; 89% are singletons. Trimming pared 4 bases from V and 5 bases from J, leaving 15 bases between. CDR1 is LNHDA and CDR2 is SQIVND in the germline V gene (reference sequence). This CDR3 region has 15 residues. General study points: Several nonresponders also turned out to have low normalized T-cell clonal expansion.

This chain uses TRBV19 with TRBJ2-1; D call uncertain. This receptor was taken from an adult with an advanced solid tumor such as melanoma, head and neck, liver or kidney cancer. Specimen: CD4+ or CD8+ T cells sorted from blood, collected in a trial of the OX40 agonist ivuxolimab. In DNA form, the CDR3 reads TGTGCCAGTAGTACCCTAGGTCGGAACGACAATGAGCAGTTCTTC. This gives the protein CASSTLGRNDNEQFF.